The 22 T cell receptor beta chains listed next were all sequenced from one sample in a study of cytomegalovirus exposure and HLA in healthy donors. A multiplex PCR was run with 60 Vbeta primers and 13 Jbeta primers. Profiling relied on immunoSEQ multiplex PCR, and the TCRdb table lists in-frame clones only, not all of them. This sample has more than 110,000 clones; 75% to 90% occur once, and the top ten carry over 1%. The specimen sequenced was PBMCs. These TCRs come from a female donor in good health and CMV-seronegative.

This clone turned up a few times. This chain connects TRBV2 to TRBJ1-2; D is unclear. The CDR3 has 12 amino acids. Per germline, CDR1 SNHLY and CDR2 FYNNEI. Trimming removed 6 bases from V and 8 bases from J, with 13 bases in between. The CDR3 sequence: CASREGSRGYTF. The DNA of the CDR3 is TGTGCCAGCAGGGAGGGTTCACGAGGCTACACCTTC.

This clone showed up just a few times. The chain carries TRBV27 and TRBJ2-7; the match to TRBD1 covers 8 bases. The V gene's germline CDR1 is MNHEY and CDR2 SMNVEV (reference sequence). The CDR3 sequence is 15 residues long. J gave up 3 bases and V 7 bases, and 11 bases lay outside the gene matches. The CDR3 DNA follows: TGTGCCAGCACTTTTTCCGGGACAGGAAGCTACGAGCAGTACTTC. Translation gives CASTFSGTGSYEQYF.

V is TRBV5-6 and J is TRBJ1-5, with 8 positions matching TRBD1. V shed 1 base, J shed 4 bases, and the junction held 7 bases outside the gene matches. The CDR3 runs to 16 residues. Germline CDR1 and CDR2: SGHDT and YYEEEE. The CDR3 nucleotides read TGTGCCAGCAGCTTGATGAAGGACAGGGTGAATCAGCCCCAGCATTTT. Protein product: CASSLMKDRVNQPQHF.

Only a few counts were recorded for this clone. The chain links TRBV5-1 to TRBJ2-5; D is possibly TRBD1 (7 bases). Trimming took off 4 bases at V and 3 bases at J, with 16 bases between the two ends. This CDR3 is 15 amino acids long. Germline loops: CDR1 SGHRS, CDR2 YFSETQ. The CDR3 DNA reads TGCGCCAGCAGCCCTGGACAGGCTAGCGAAGAGACCCAGTACTTC. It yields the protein CASSPGQASEETQYF.

CDR3 in DNA: TGTGCCAGCATCGCCGGGACAGGGGACACCGGGGAGCTGTTTTTT. Protein sequence: CASIAGTGDTGELFF. This chain links TRBV25-1 with TRBJ2-2, with 10 nucleotides matching TRBD1. The V gene end was trimmed by 7 bases and the J gene end by 3 bases; junction bases not matched to a gene: 5. Germline values: CDR1 MGHDK, CDR2 SYGVNS. The CDR3 has 15 amino acids.

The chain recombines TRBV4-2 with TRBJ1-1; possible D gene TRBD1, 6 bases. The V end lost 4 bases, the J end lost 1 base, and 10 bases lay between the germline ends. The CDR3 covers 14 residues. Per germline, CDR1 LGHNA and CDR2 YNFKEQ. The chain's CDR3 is CASSRGGTNTEAFF. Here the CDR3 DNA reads TGTGCCAGCAGCCGAGGGGGAACGAACACTGAAGCTTTCTTT.

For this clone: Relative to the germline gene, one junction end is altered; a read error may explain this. The CDR3 bases are TGTGCTAGCACCCTGGGACAGGGGAACAATGAGCAGTTCTTC. Translating it yields CASTLGQGNNEQFF. The chain links TRBV7-7 to TRBJ2-1; 10 bases line up with TRBD1. This CDR3 spans 14 amino acids. CDR1 SSHAT and CDR2 FNYEAQ come from the germline V gene (reference sequence).

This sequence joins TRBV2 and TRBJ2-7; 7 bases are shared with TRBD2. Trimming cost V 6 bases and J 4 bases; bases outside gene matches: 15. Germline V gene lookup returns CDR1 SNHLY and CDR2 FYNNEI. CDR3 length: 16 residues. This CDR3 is CASSALERAGEYEQYF. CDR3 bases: TGTGCCAGCAGCGCCCTCGAAAGGGCGGGAGAATACGAGCAGTACTTC. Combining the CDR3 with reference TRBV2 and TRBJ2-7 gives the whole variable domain EPEVTQTPSHQVTQMGQEVILRCVPISNHLYFYWYRQILGQKVEFLVSFYNNEISEKSEIFDDQFSVERPDGSNFTLKIRSTKLEDSAMYFCASSALERAGEYEQYFGPGTRLTVT.

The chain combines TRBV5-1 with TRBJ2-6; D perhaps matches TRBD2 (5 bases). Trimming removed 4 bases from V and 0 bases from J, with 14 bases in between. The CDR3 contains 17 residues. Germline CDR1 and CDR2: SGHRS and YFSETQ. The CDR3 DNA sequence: TGCGCCAGCAGCAAGTCTTCGGGGAACTCTGGGGCCAACGTCCTGACTTTC. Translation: CASSKSSGNSGANVLTF.

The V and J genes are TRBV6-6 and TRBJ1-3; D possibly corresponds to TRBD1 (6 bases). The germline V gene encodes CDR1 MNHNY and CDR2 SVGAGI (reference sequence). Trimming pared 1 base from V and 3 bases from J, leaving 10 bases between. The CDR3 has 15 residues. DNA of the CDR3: TGTGCCAGCAGTTACTTAGGGGGGGTTGGAAACACCATATATTTT. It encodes CASSYLGGVGNTIYF.

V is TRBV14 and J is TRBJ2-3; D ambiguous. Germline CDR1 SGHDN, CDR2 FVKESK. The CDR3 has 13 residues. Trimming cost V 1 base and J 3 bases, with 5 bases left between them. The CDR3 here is CASSQVVTDTQYF. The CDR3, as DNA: TGTGCCAGCAGCCAAGTCGTGACAGATACGCAGTATTTT.

The CDR3 sequence: CASSLRGIPGVEQYF. The CDR3 DNA reads as TGTGCCAGCAGTTTAAGGGGGATACCTGGGGTCGAGCAGTACTTC. J is TRBJ2-7 and V is TRBV27; D is perhaps TRBD1 (6 bases). The germline V and J ends were trimmed by 2 bases and 6 bases, with 17 bases remaining between them. Germline CDR1 reads MNHEY; CDR2 reads SMNVEV (reference sequence). CDR3 length: 15 residues.

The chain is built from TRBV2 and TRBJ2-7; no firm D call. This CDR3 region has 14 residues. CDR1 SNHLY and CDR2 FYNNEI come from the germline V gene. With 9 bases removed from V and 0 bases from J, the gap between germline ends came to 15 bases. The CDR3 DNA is TGTGCCAGTAAAGGTACCGACAACTCCTACGAGCAGTACTTC. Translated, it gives CASKGTDNSYEQYF.

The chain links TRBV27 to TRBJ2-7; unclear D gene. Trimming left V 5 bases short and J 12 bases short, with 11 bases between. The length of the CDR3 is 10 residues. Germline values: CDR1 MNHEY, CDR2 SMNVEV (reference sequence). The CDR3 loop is CASSLILGYF. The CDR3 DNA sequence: TGTGCCAGCAGTCTTATTCTAGGGTACTTC.

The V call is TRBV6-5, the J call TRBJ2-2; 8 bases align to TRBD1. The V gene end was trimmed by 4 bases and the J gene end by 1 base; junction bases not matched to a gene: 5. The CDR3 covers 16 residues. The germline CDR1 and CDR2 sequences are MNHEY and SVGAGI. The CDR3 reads CASSSRDRQNTGELFF. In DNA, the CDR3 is TGTGCCAGCAGTTCCCGGGACAGGCAGAACACCGGGGAGCTGTTTTTT.

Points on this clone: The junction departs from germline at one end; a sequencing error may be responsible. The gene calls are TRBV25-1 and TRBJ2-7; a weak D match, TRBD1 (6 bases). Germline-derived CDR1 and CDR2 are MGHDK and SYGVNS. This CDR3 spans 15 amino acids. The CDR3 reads CVSSPTDRPFYEQYF. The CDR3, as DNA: TGTGTCAGCAGCCCAACTGACAGGCCCTTTTACGAGCAGTACTTC.

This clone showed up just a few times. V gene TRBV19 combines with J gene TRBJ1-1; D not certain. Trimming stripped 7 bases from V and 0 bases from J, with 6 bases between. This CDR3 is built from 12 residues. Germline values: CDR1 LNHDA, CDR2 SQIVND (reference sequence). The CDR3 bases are TGTGCCAGTAAAAACATGAACACTGAAGCTTTCTTT. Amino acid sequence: CASKNMNTEAFF.

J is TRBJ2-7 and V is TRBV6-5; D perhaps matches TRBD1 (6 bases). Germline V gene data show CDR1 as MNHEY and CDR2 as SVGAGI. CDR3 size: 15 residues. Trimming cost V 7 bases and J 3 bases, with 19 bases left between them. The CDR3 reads CASTVRGRQNYEQYF. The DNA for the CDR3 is TGTGCCAGCACCGTCAGGGGACGGCAAAACTACGAGCAGTACTTC.

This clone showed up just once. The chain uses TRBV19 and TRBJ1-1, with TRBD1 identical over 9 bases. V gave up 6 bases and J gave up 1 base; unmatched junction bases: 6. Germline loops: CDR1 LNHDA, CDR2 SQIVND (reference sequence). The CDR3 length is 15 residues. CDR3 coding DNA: TGTGCCAGTAGCAAGGACAGGGGTGGGAACACTGAAGCTTTCTTT. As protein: CASSKDRGGNTEAFF.

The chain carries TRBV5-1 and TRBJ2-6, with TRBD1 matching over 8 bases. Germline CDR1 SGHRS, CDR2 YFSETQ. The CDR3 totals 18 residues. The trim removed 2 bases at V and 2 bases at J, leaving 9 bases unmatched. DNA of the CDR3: TGCGCCAGCAGCTTCGAAGGACAGGGTCTGCCTGGGGCCAACGTCCTGACTTTC. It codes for CASSFEGQGLPGANVLTF.

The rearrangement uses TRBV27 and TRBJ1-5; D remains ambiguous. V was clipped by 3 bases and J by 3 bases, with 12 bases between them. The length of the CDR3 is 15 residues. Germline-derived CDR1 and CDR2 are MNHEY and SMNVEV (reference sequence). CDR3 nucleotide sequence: TGTGCCAGCAGTTTTTTACGCGGTTCCAATCAGCCCCAGCATTTT. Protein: CASSFLRGSNQPQHF.

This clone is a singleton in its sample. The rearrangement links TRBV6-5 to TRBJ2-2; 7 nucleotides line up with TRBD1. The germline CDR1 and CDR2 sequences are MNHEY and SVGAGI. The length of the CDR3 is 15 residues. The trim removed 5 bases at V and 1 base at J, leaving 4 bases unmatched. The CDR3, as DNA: TGTGCCAGCAGTGGGGGACAGCTGAACACCGGGGAGCTGTTTTTT. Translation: CASSGGQLNTGELFF.